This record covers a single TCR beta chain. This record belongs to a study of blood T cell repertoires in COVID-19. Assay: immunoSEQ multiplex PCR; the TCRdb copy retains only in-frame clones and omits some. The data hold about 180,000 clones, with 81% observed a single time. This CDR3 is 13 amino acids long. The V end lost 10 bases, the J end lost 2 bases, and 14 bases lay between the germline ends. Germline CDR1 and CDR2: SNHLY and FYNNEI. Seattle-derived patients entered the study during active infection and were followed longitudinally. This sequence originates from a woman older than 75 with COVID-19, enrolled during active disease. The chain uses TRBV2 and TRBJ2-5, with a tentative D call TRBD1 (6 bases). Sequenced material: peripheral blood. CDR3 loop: CATLQDRQETQYF. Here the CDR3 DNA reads TGTGCCACCTTACAGGACAGACAAGAGACCCAGTACTTC.